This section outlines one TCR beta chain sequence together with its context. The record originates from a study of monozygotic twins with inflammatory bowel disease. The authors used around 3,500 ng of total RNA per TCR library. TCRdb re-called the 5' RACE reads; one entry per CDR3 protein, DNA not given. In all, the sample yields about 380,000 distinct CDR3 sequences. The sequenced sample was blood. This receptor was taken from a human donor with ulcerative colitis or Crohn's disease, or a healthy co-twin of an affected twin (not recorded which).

CDR3 amino acids: CAISDIENQPQHF. The chain carries TRBV10-3 and TRBJ1-5. CDR1 ENHRY and CDR2 SYGVKD come from the germline V gene. This CDR3 contains 13 residues.